Each of the 2 T cell receptor beta chains below was sequenced from the same sample in a study of cytotoxic CD8 clonotypes in ibrutinib-treated CLL. TCRdb keeps only in-frame clones here, not all; method: immunoSEQ multiplex PCR. Among some 16,000 clones listed, 65% to 70% were seen once. The sequences come from PBMCs, collected before ibrutinib treatment. All receptors derive from a human donor with chronic lymphocytic leukemia.

The chain combines TRBV19 with TRBJ1-2, with 7 bases matching TRBD1. CDR3 size: 13 residues. V was pared by 8 bases and J by 2 bases, with 5 bases of the junction left unmatched. Germline CDR1 and CDR2: LNHDA and SQIVND (reference sequence). The CDR3 sequence: CASSGTVNYGYTF. CDR3 sequence (DNA): TGTGCCAGTTCGGGGACAGTAAACTATGGCTACACCTTC.

The J gene is TRBJ2-1, the V gene TRBV19; TRBD2 agrees at 8 bases. Germline values: CDR1 LNHDA, CDR2 SQIVND (reference sequence). The CDR3 spans 15 residues. The V and J ends lost 8 bases and 5 bases, in that order; junction bases with no gene match: 11. The CDR3: CASALWAGGNNEQFF. Here the CDR3 DNA reads TGTGCCAGTGCTCTTTGGGCGGGGGGCAACAATGAGCAGTTCTTC.